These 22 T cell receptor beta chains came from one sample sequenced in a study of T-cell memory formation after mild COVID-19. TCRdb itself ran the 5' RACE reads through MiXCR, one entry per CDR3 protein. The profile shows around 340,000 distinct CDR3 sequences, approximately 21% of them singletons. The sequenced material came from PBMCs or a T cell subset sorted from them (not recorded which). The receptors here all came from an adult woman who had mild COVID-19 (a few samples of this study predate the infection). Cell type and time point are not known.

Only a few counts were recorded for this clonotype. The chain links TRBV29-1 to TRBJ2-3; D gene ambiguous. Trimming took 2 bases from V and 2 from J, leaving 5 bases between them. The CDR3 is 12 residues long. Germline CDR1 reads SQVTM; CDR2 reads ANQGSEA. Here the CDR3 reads CSVEQDTDTQYF. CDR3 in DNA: TGCAGCGTTGAACAAGACACAGATACGCAGTATTTT.

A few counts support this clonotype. CDR3: CASSLPRRFSGSYEQFF. In nucleotides, the CDR3 is TGTGCCAGCAGCCTCCCTAGACGTTTTAGCGGGAGTTATGAGCAGTTCTTC. The rearrangement links TRBV7-8 to TRBJ2-1; 9 bases map to TRBD2. V lost 5 bases, J lost 8 bases, and 16 bases stayed unmatched. The CDR3 is 17 residues long. The germline CDR1 and CDR2 sequences are SGHVS and FQNEAQ.

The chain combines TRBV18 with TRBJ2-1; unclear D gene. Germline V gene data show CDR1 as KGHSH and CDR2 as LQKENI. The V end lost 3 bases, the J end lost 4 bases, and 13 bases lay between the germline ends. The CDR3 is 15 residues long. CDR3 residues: CASSPPRPPYNEQFF. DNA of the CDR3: TGTGCCAGCTCACCGCCTAGGCCACCATACAATGAGCAGTTCTTC.

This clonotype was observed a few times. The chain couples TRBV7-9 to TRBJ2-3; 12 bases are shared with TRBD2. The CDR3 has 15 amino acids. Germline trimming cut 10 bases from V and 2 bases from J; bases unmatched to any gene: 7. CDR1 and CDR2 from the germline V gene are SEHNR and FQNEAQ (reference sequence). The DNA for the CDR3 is TGTGCCACTACTAGGACTAGCGGGATCACAGATACGCAGTATTTT. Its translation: CATTRTSGITDTQYF.

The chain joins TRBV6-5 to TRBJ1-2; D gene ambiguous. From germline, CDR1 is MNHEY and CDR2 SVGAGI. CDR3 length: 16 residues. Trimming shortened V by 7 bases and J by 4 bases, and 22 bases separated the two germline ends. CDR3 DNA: TGTGCCAGCACGGAAAAAAGGCAGAGACCCCTCTATGGCTACACCTTC. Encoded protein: CASTEKRQRPLYGYTF.

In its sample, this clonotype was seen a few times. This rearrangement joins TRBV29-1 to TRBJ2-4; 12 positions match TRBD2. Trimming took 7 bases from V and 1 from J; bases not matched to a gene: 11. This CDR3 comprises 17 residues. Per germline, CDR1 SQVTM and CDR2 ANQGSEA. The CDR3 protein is CSASRTSGVAAKNIQYF. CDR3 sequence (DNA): TGCAGCGCAAGCCGGACTAGCGGGGTAGCTGCCAAAAACATTCAGTACTTC.

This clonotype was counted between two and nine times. This CDR3 is CSGGQMNTEAFF. The CDR3 DNA sequence: TGCAGCGGAGGACAGATGAACACTGAAGCTTTCTTT. The chain uses TRBV29-1 and TRBJ1-1, with TRBD1 as a possible D gene (6 bases). Per the germline V gene, CDR1 is SQVTM and CDR2 is ANQGSEA. Trimming removed 7 bases at V and 0 bases at J, with 9 bases between. The CDR3 length is 12 residues.

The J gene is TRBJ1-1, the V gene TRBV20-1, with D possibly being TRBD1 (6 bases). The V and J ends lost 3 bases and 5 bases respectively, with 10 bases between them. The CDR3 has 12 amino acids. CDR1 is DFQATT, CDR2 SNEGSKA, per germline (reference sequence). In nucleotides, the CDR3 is TGCAGTGCTAGCCAGGGGAAGACTGAAGCTTTCTTT. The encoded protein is CSASQGKTEAFF.

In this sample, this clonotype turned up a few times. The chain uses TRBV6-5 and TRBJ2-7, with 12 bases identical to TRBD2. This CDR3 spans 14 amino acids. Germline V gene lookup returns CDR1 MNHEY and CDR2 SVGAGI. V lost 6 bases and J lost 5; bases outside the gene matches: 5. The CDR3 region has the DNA TGTGCCAGCAGGCTAGCGGGGGGGGTGCACGAGCAGTACTTC. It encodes CASRLAGGVHEQYF.

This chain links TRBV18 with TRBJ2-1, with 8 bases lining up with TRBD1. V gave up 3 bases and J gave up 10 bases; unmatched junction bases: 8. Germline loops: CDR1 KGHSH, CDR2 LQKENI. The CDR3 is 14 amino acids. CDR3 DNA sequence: TGTGCCAGCTCACCCCGGACAGGGACAAGGGAGCAGTTCTTC. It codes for CASSPRTGTREQFF.

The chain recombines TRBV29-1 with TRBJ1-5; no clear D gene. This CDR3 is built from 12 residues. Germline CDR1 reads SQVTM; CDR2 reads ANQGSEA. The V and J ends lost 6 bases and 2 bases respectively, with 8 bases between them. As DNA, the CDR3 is TGCAGCGTAGCGTGGGGCAATCAGCCCCAGCATTTT. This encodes CSVAWGNQPQHF.

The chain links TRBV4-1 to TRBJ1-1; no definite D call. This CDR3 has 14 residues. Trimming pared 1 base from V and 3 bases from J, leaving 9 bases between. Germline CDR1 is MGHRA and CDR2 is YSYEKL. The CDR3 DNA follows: TGCGCCAGCAGCCAAGGCAGGCGGGACACTGAAGCTTTCTTT. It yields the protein CASSQGRRDTEAFF.

The CDR3 region has the DNA TGTGCCAGCAGCGCGGTCTTGGCGATGGGCTCCTACAATGAGCAGTTCTTC. Its protein product is CASSAVLAMGSYNEQFF. The chain carries TRBV9 and TRBJ2-1; no reliable D call. The CDR3 is 17 residues long. Between the trimmed V and J ends, which lost 3 bases and 0 bases, there was a span of 16 bases. Germline-derived CDR1 and CDR2 are SGDLS and YYNGEE.

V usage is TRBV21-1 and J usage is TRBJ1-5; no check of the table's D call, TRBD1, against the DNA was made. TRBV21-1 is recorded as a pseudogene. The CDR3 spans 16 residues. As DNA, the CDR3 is TGTGCCAGCAGCAAAGGGGTAGGGGCAAGCAATCAGCCCCAGCATTTT. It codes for CASSKGVGASNQPQHF.

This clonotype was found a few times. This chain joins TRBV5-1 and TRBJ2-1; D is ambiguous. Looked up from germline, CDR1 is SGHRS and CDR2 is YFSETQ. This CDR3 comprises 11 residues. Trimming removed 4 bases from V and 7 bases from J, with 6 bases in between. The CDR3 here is CASSIRNEQFF. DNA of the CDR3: TGCGCCAGCAGCATAAGGAATGAGCAGTTCTTC.

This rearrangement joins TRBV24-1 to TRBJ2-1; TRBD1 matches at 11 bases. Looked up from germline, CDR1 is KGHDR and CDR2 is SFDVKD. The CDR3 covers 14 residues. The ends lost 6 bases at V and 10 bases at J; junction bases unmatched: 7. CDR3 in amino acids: CATSLGQGAFEQFF. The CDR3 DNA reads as TGTGCCACCAGTCTTGGACAGGGGGCTTTCGAGCAGTTCTTC.

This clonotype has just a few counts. The CDR3 loop reads CASSTGLNTEAFF. DNA for the CDR3: TGCGCCAGCAGTACGGGATTGAACACTGAAGCTTTCTTT. J is TRBJ1-1 and V is TRBV5-1, with no clear D. Between the trimmed V and J ends, which lost 5 bases and 0 bases, there was a span of 8 bases. This CDR3 contains 13 residues. Germline CDR1 reads SGHRS; CDR2 reads YFSETQ.

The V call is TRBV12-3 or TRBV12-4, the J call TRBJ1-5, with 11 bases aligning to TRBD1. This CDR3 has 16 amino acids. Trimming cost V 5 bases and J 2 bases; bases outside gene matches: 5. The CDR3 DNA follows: TGTGCCAGCAGTCCCGGGACAGGGGGTCGCAATCAGCCCCAGCATTTT. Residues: CASSPGTGGRNQPQHF.

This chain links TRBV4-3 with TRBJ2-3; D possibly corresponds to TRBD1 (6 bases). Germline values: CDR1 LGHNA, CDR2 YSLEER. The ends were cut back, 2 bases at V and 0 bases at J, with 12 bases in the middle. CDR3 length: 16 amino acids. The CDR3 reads CASSQRAGESTDTQYF. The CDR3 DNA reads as TGCGCCAGCAGCCAACGGGCAGGGGAGAGCACAGATACGCAGTATTTT.

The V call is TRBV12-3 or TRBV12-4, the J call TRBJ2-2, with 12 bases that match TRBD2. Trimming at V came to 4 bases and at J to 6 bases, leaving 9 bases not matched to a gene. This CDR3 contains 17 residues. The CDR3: CASSSSSGGARPGELFF. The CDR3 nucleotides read TGTGCCAGCAGTTCTTCTAGCGGGGGGGCCAGACCCGGGGAGCTGTTTTTT.

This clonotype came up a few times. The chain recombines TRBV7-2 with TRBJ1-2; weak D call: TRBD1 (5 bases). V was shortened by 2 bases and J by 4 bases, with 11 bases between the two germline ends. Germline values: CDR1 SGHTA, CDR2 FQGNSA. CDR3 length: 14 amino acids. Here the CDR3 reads CASSLTGALYGYTF. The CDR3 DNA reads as TGTGCCAGCAGCTTAACAGGTGCCCTCTATGGCTACACCTTC.

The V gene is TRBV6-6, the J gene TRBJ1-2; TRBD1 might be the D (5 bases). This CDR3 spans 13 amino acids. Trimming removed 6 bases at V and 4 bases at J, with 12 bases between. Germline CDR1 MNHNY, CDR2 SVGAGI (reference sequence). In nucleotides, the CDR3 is TGTGCCAGCAGCGCTACGGGACTCTATGGCTACACCTTC. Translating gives CASSATGLYGYTF.